This TCR beta chain was sequenced for a study of graft-versus-host responses after intestinal transplantation (dated by TCRdb to 2020 to 2022). Regarding the complete study: The transplants that recipients got were multivisceral, liver-intestinal, or isolated intestinal. All recipients received anti-thymocyte globulin induction followed by maintenance tacrolimus and steroids for around three years. Bulk TCR-beta CDR3 sequencing was used to track graft-versus-host and host-versus-graft alloreactive T cell clones in the graft, circulation and bone marrow after intestinal transplantation. To identify alloreactive clones, pre-transplant mixed lymphocyte reaction products were sequenced and then compared with unstimulated pre-transplant donor and recipient T cells. The cohort enrolled some 23 intestinal transplant recipients including one retransplant, and 3 patients lacking pretransplant specimens were excluded. Donor T cell macrochimerism was defined as a peak of at least 4% donor T cells among recipient peripheral blood mononuclear cells. Rather than being sequenced by the commercial service, samples from three later patients were sequenced in-house on an Illumina MiSeq and processed with MiXCR. Results and caveats for the whole study, not just this receptor: The relatively low number and heterogeneity of intestinal transplant patients limited the conclusions. In patients with donor T cell macrochimerism, the allografts had high GvH to HvG T cell clonal ratios. GvH clones were found in recipient bone marrow, and some of the GvH clones appeared earlier in ileal mucosa or blood, which is consistent with an intestinal mucosal origin. Early after transplant, peak levels of circulating GvH clones were found to be associated with declines in HvG clones.

V loses 8 bases at its end and J loses 3 bases; junction bases beyond the gene matches: 4. From the germline V gene, CDR1 is MNHNS and CDR2 is SASEGT. Reading from cysteine to phenylalanine, the CDR3 counts 14 amino acids. The read is trimmed to its CDR3 DNA, 42 bases read in frame from base 1. Libraries were constructed by the immunoSEQ multiplex PCR assay. High-throughput TCR-beta CDR3 sequencing of genomic DNA from most patients was performed by Adaptive Biotechnologies. The authors' analysis ran thus. Adaptive's ImmunoSEQ software was the source of the TCR sequencing data for around 20 patients, while three other patients were processed with MiXCR and VDJtools. Because the origin of CDR3 nucleotide sequences shared between donor and recipient could not be assigned, those sequences were removed. Alloreactive clones required at least 2-fold expansion over unstimulated cells and minimum CFSE-low frequency of 0.002% (template counts) or 0.001% (read counts). Clones detected in sequenced pre-transplant spleen, lymph node, or MLR CFSE-low populations of the donor or recipient were defined as mappable. The cumulative frequency of alloreactive clones was calculated as a percentage of all sequences, weighted by copy number. The source is immuneACCESS, and TCRdb retained only in-frame sequences with V and J called. Part of the clones is not carried over; for the studies checked, unresolved V genes explain less than half of this, and the remainder is unexplained. V and J calls and clone size are given by that table; D and trimming were obtained from the DNA. The sample table shows roughly 1,900 clones, and 85% to 90% are seen once. Of the sample, about 3% falls within the top ten clones.

As concerns this clone: The target of this receptor is not known. Base quality data are lacking; no much larger clone is found one base away.

To isolate intraepithelial and lamina propria lymphocytes from graft specimens, dithiothreitol, EDTA incubations and collagenase D digestion were used. Serial intestinal graft biopsy specimens collected up to 600 days after transplant underwent bulk TCR-beta sequencing. This specimen was ileum tissue, taken around 8 weeks after intestinal transplant. The rearrangement combines TRBV6-1 with TRBJ2-2; 9 junctional bases match TRBD2. This receptor was taken from a human patient who received an intestinal transplant, so some T cells may come from the graft donor. The DNA is as follows: TGTGCCAGCCGAGCGGGGGGAGACACCGGGGAGCTGTTTTTT. Translated, it reads CASRAGGDTGELFF.